This TCR beta chain emerged from a study of regulatory T cells in long-lasting Graves disease. Regarding the study as a whole: Persistent disease samples used TRBV28, TRBJ1-2 and TRBJ2-5 preferentially.

The TCR beta library used iRepertoire HTBI primers with Arm-PCR amplification of CDR3. In the source study's methods: Looking across samples, the authors found approximately 60 TRBV and 14 to 15 TRBJ segments. TCRdb re-analysed the multiplex PCR reads in MiXCR, keeping a single row per CDR3 protein. TCRdb's processing, not the study's, gives the V and J calls here. The sample holds around 500,000 distinct CDR3 sequences, less than 25% seen once. CDR1 is SNHLY, CDR2 FYNNEI, per germline. The CDR3 loop spans 12 amino acids. Trimming removed 5 bases from V and 5 bases from J, with 8 bases in between. Time point: persistent/refractory GD, antithyroid drugs over 5 years with positive TRAb. The TCR library was made from RNA that had been extracted from PBMCs in TRIzol. Those enrolled as patients came out of an endocrinology department in Xi'an, China. Note on this clonotype: Its target is not known.

Sample: peripheral blood mononuclear cells (PBMCs), taken when the disease was refractory, from a patient treated with antithyroid drugs. This TCR was sampled from a female donor with Graves disease. The J gene is TRBJ2-3, the V gene TRBV2; D call uncertain. CDR3 sequence reads: CASSPPLDTQYF. CDR3 coding DNA: TGTGCCAGCAGTCCCCCTTTAGATACGCAGTATTTT.